A single sample gave rise to the 20 T cell receptor beta chains below, sequenced in a study of blood T cell repertoires in COVID-19. Using immunoSEQ multiplex PCR, the repertoire was profiled, and TCRdb retains in-frame clones only, with some absent. There are a few hundred thousand clones in the sample; 80% to 90% occur only once, and approximately 9.3% lies in the top ten. The specimen was PBMCs or T cells enriched from blood (not recorded which). All receptors derive from a woman in her forties or fifties who had recovered from COVID-19.

The chain joins TRBV6-4 to TRBJ1-4, with D hard to call. CDR3 length equals 11 residues. From germline, CDR1 is MRHNA and CDR2 SNTAGT. Trimming removed 4 bases from V and 7 bases from J, with 4 bases in between. CDR3 sequence reads: CASSAREKLFF. For the CDR3, the DNA is TGTGCCAGCAGTGCCCGTGAAAAACTGTTTTTT.

The rearrangement uses TRBV6-5 and TRBJ1-5; D gene unclear. The CDR3 runs to 12 residues. Per germline, CDR1 MNHEY and CDR2 SVGAGI. V gave up 7 bases and J gave up 6 bases, with 10 bases separating them. In DNA, the CDR3 is TGTGCCAGCATGAGGGAGAGTCAGCCCCAGCATTTT. Encoded protein: CASMRESQPQHF.

This clone has only one observation. The chain has TRBV5-1 and TRBJ2-7; 10 nucleotides line up with TRBD1. The germline gives CDR1 SGHRS, CDR2 YFSETQ. V gave up 4 bases and J gave up 6 bases; unmatched junction bases: 7. The CDR3 runs 14 residues. The chain's CDR3 is CASSAGDRGGEQYF. The CDR3 DNA reads as TGCGCCAGCAGCGCGGGGGACAGGGGAGGCGAGCAGTACTTC.

J is TRBJ2-5 and V is TRBV5-1; TRBD1 agrees at 8 bases. Germline CDR1 and CDR2: SGHRS and YFSETQ. CDR3 length: 16 amino acids. With V trimmed by 1 base and J by 3 bases, 8 bases remained unmatched. The chain's CDR3 is CASSLTTMGQEETQYF. The DNA of the CDR3 is TGCGCCAGCAGCTTGACCACGATGGGACAGGAAGAGACCCAGTACTTC.

The chain has TRBV7-9 and TRBJ1-1; D may be TRBD1 (5 bases). The V and J ends lost 5 bases and 6 bases respectively, with 16 bases between them. In germline, CDR1 is SEHNR, CDR2 FQNEAQ (reference sequence). The CDR3 loop spans 14 amino acids. This chain's CDR3 is CASSPISGIAEAFF. The CDR3 DNA reads TGTGCCAGCAGCCCCATCTCAGGGATCGCTGAAGCTTTCTTT.

Regarding this clone: Additional DNA sequences in this sample encode the identical CDR3. The gene calls are TRBV7-9 and TRBJ1-2; D is perhaps TRBD1 (5 bases). The CDR3 spans 13 residues. V gave up 3 bases and J gave up 2 bases, with 7 bases separating them. Germline V gene lookup returns CDR1 SEHNR and CDR2 FQNEAQ (reference sequence). The CDR3 is CASSFQGNYGYTF. The CDR3 DNA reads as TGTGCCAGCAGCTTCCAGGGAAACTATGGCTACACCTTC.

This sequence joins TRBV18 and TRBJ2-2; no firm D call. Germline V gene data show CDR1 as KGHSH and CDR2 as LQKENI. V gave up 3 bases and J gave up 5 bases, with 10 bases separating them. The CDR3 is 14 amino acids. For the CDR3, the DNA is TGTGCCAGCTCACCGACTCAAGTTACCGGGGAGCTGTTTTTT. Its translation is CASSPTQVTGELFF.

The chain is built from TRBV2 and TRBJ2-1; D is ambiguous. V was cut by 7 bases and J by 4 bases, with 14 bases left in between. Germline CDR1 reads SNHLY; CDR2 reads FYNNEI. This CDR3 has 14 residues. CDR3 sequence (DNA): TGTGCCAGCATTGCGGCCCCCGATTACAATGAGCAGTTCTTC. Protein sequence: CASIAAPDYNEQFF.

This chain links TRBV13 with TRBJ1-4, with D hard to call. CDR3 size: 10 residues. The V end was cut by 9 bases, the J end by 8 bases, with 7 bases between. In germline, CDR1 is PRHDT, CDR2 FYEKMQ (reference sequence). CDR3 sequence (DNA): TGTGCCAGTTCGGGAGAAAAACTGTTTTTT. Its translation is CASSGEKLFF.

This clone has just one count. Since a much larger clone is just one base distant, this may be a read error. The CDR3 loop is CASRLRQGVYAQYF. CDR3 bases: TGTGCCAGCCGCCTCCGGCAGGGGGTCTATGCCCAGTATTTT. The rearrangement links TRBV6-2 or TRBV6-3 to TRBJ1-5; 7 bases line up with TRBD1. The DNA end is more similar to TRBJ2-3, so the J call may be wrong. This CDR3 contains 14 residues. Germline loops: CDR1 MNHEY, CDR2 SVGEGT.

A word on this clone: Additional DNA sequences in this sample encode the identical CDR3. The chain recombines TRBV27 with TRBJ1-4; no clear D gene. Trimming removed 6 bases from V and 8 bases from J, with 10 bases in between. The CDR3 consists of 12 residues. Germline CDR1 and CDR2: MNHEY and SMNVEV (reference sequence). This chain's CDR3 is CASRSVGEKLFF. The CDR3 DNA is TGTGCCAGCAGGTCCGTCGGGGAAAAACTGTTTTTT.

The chain recombines TRBV7-2 with TRBJ2-3; 7 bases agree with TRBD2. CDR3 length: 15 residues. CDR1 is SGHTA and CDR2 is FQGNSA in the germline V gene. With 4 bases clipped from V and 1 base from J, the junction kept 5 bases outside the gene matches. This CDR3 reads CASSSLRGGTDTQYF. CDR3 nucleotides: TGTGCCAGCAGCTCTCTTCGGGGGGGCACAGATACGCAGTATTTT.

V is TRBV19 and J is TRBJ1-1, with TRBD1 as a possible D gene (5 bases). CDR3 length equals 15 residues. CDR1 and CDR2 (germline): LNHDA, SQIVND (reference sequence). V lost 5 bases to trimming and J lost 1 base, with 14 bases between them. The CDR3 loop reads CASSPRTRRNTEAFF. In DNA form, the CDR3 reads TGTGCCAGTAGTCCCCGGACACGGAGGAACACTGAAGCTTTCTTT.

This sequence joins TRBV7-9 and TRBJ2-2, with TRBD1 matching over 7 bases. The germline V gene encodes CDR1 SEHNR and CDR2 FQNEAQ (reference sequence). The CDR3 runs 16 residues. V was pared by 5 bases and J by 7 bases, with 13 bases of the junction left unmatched. CDR3 region: CASSDRTLGGNGELFF. The CDR3 nucleotides are TGTGCCAGCAGCGATAGGACCCTAGGGGGCAACGGGGAGCTGTTTTTT. Full variable domain (outside the CDR3, taken from reference TRBV7-9 and TRBJ2-2): DTGVSQNPRHKITKRGQNVTFRCDPISEHNRLYWYRQTLGQGPEFLTYFQNEAQLEKSRLLSDRFSAERPKGSFSTLEIQRTEQGDSAMYLCASSDRTLGGNGELFFGEGSRLTVL.

V usage is TRBV7-2 and J usage is TRBJ1-3; no clear D. The V end lost 0 bases, the J end lost 4 bases, and 16 bases lay between the germline ends. Germline V gene sequence: CDR1 SGHTA, CDR2 FQGNSA. CDR3 length: 17 amino acids. The chain's CDR3 is CASSLAGTQATGNTIYF. As DNA, the CDR3 is TGTGCCAGCAGCTTAGCAGGAACTCAGGCTACAGGAAACACCATATATTTT. Complete variable domain (other parts from reference TRBV7-2 and TRBJ1-3): GAGVSQSPSNKVTEKGKDVELRCDPISGHTALYWYRQSLGQGLEFLIYFQGNSAPDKSGLPSDRFSAERTGGSVSTLTIQRTQQEDSAVYLCASSLAGTQATGNTIYFGEGSWLTVV.

The genes are TRBV9 and TRBJ1-1, with 12 bases fitting TRBD1. J gave up 5 bases and V 3 bases, and 5 bases lay outside the gene matches. CDR3 length equals 15 residues. Per the germline V gene, CDR1 is SGDLS and CDR2 is YYNGEE. The CDR3 DNA reads TGTGCCAGCAGCGAGGGACAGGGGGCAGGAACTGAAGCTTTCTTT. Residues: CASSEGQGAGTEAFF.

This chain uses TRBV3-1 (or the pseudogene TRBV3-2) with TRBJ1-3; 7 bases align to TRBD1. Per germline, CDR1 LGHDT and CDR2 YNNKEL (reference sequence). The trim removed 7 bases at V and 2 bases at J, leaving 5 bases unmatched. The CDR3 contains 14 residues. CDR3 coding DNA: TGTGCCAGCAAAACCAGGGGGGCTGGAAACACCATATATTTT. Encoded protein: CASKTRGAGNTIYF.

The rearrangement uses TRBV9 and TRBJ1-5, with D possibly TRBD1 on 6 matching bases. This CDR3 has 15 residues. The germline V gene has CDR1 SGDLS and CDR2 YYNGEE. Trimming shortened V by 4 bases and J by 4 bases, and 15 bases separated the two germline ends. The CDR3 DNA follows: TGTGCCAGCAGCCTAACAGGGATCCAAAATCAGCCCCAGCATTTT. This translates into CASSLTGIQNQPQHF.

The rearrangement links TRBV27 to TRBJ2-1; TRBD2 is a possible D gene (6 bases). This CDR3 comprises 12 residues. Germline V gene lookup returns CDR1 MNHEY and CDR2 SMNVEV (reference sequence). V was trimmed by 3 bases and J by 8 bases, leaving 8 bases between them. CDR3 sequence reads: CASSFSGHEQFF. CDR3 DNA: TGTGCCAGCAGTTTTAGCGGACATGAGCAGTTCTTC.

This clone was picked up one time. This rearrangement joins TRBV23-1 to TRBJ1-2; no clear D. TRBV23-1 is noted as an ORF with a role that remains uncertain. V was trimmed by 0 bases and J by 3 bases, leaving 11 bases between them. The CDR3 runs to 15 residues. The CDR3 here is CASSQSRERDYGYTF. The CDR3 nucleotides read TGCGCCAGCAGTCAATCAAGGGAGCGGGACTATGGCTACACCTTC.